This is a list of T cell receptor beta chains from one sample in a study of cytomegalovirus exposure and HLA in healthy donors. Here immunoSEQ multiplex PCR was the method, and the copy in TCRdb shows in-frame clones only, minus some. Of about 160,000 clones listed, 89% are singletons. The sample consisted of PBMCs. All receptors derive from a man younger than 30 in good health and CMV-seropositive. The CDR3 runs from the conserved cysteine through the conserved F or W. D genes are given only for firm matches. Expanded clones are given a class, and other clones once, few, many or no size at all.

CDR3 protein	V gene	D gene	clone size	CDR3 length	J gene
CASSLGQLQPQHF	TRBV7-9	-	-	13	TRBJ1-5
CASSFDRRKLFF	TRBV11-3	-	-	12	TRBJ1-4
CASSGGLAGAGSGANVLTF	TRBV9	TRBD2	-	19	TRBJ2-6
CASRENRGPGANVLTF	TRBV19	TRBD1	-	16	TRBJ2-6
CASSIGDRGFQPQHF	TRBV19	TRBD1	-	15	TRBJ1-5
CANPRTPNTGELFF	TRBV18	-	-	14	TRBJ2-2
CASSVDLTDTQYF	TRBV9	-	-	13	TRBJ2-3
CASSFRTAAYEQYF	TRBV6-5	-	-	14	TRBJ2-7
CASSSTKDTQYF	TRBV28	-	few	12	TRBJ2-3
CASSAAPDTAHEQYF	TRBV11-3	-	-	15	TRBJ2-7
CASRRGLGPSYNEQFF	TRBV5-1	TRBD2	-	16	TRBJ2-1
CASSLFVGTGEETQYF	TRBV7-9	TRBD1	-	16	TRBJ2-5
CASNVGRAGGELFF	TRBV9	-	-	14	TRBJ2-2
CASSLTNRVLFF	TRBV7-3	-	-	12	TRBJ1-4
CASSVGQGARTLWTEAFF	TRBV18	TRBD1	-	18	TRBJ1-1
CAWAGFNSYEQYF	TRBV30	-	-	13	TRBJ2-7
CASSPGTGLSYNEQFF	TRBV5-1	TRBD1	-	16	TRBJ2-1
CASSLWQGNTEAFF	TRBV5-1	-	-	14	TRBJ1-1
CASSLGTGGINEQFF	TRBV27	TRBD1	-	15	TRBJ2-1
CASSPLRASSYNEQFF	TRBV7-6	-	once	16	TRBJ2-1
CASSDATSGLAGETQYF	TRBV6-4	TRBD2	-	17	TRBJ2-5
CATNRGGSGSYNEQFF	TRBV10-3	TRBD2	-	16	TRBJ2-1
CASSYAGTYEQYF	TRBV6-6	-	few	13	TRBJ2-7
CASSRSGTGTYEQYF	TRBV4-1	TRBD1	few	15	TRBJ2-7
CASSLHGSNYGYTF	TRBV28	-	-	14	TRBJ1-2
CASSLRSGVDYGYTF	TRBV27	-	-	15	TRBJ1-2
CASSLGGTTNTGELFF	TRBV5-6	-	-	16	TRBJ2-2
CASSLVGGPSYEQYF	TRBV5-1	-	-	15	TRBJ2-7
CATSRQGGYEQYF	TRBV27	TRBD1	-	13	TRBJ2-7
CSVVSYSDEKLFF	TRBV29-1	-	once	13	TRBJ1-4
CATSREPRGLFLDTGELFF	TRBV15	TRBD1	-	19	TRBJ2-2
CASSTGGSSGANVLTF	TRBV27	TRBD1	-	16	TRBJ2-6
CASSMYSELGSGRPAGEQYF	TRBV19	TRBD2	-	20	TRBJ2-7
CASSTRVRDTQYF	TRBV6-6	-	-	13	TRBJ2-3
CASSSGQGLFNQPQHF	TRBV7-2	TRBD1	-	16	TRBJ1-5
CASGLVHGSGTVTQYF	TRBV12-5	-	-	16	TRBJ2-5
CASSPPTSGSPSYEQYF	TRBV18	TRBD2	once	17	TRBJ2-7